The rows below give T cell receptor beta chains drawn from one sample of a study of shared clonotypes between healthy human individuals. This table comes from immunoSEQ multiplex PCR, and its TCRdb copy is limited to in-frame clones, with some not included. Altogether 740,000 or so clones are present, less than 80% being singletons, with the ten largest covering 1.5% to 2%. The sequenced material came from memory CD4+ T cells sorted from blood. The receptor source for this set is a woman aged 25 to 39 in good health. The CDR3 runs from the conserved cysteine through the conserved F or W. The D gene is left open where the match is weak. Clone size appears in some rows only: once, few, many, or a class for an expanded clone.

TRBD1	once	TRBV10-3	TRBJ2-5	TGTGCCATCAGTGAGTCTGACAGGGGGGGAGAGACCCAGTACTTC	CAISESDRGGETQYF
-	-	TRBV5-1	TRBJ2-7	TGCGCCAGCAGCTTGTCGCGACAGGCCTACGAGCAGTACTTC	CASSLSRQAYEQYF
-	-	TRBV19	TRBJ2-7	TGTGCCAGTAGTATAGGGGGGGGACAAATCTACGAGCAGTACTTC	CASSIGGGQIYEQYF
-	many	TRBV21-1	TRBJ1-1	TGTGCCAGCAGCAAAAAGTGTGACAGCAGGGAGAACACTGAAGCTTTCTTT	CASSKKCDSRENTEAFF
TRBD1	-	TRBV6-1	TRBJ2-7	TGTGCCAGCTCCCCGGACAGGGGATACGAGCAGTACTTC	CASSPDRGYEQYF
-	-	TRBV19	TRBJ2-5	TGTGCCAGTAGTAGTCGGATCCAAGAGACCCAGTACTTC	CASSSRIQETQYF
-	-	TRBV2	TRBJ1-5	TGTGCCAGCAGTATCACTTTTAGCAATCAGCCCCAGCATTTT	CASSITFSNQPQHF
-	-	TRBV28	TRBJ2-7	TGTGCCAGCATGGGACCTGCGGATTACGAGCAGTACTTC	CASMGPADYEQYF
-	-	TRBV5-1	TRBJ2-3	TGCGCCAGCAGCTTGGTTGGCTCAACCGGACAGCTCACAGATACGCAGTATTTT	CASSLVGSTGQLTDTQYF
-	-	TRBV7-2	TRBJ2-7	TGTGCCAGCAGCTTAGGACAGCCCTCCCTCGCCTACGAGCAGTACTTC	CASSLGQPSLAYEQYF
-	-	TRBV7-2	TRBJ2-1	TGTGCCAGCAGCTCCCGTTTGAATGAGCAGTTCTTC	CASSSRLNEQFF
TRBD2	-	TRBV5-1	TRBJ2-6	TGCGCCAGCAGCGAACTAGCGGGAGCACCTGGGGCCAACGTCCTGACTTTC	CASSELAGAPGANVLTF
TRBD1	-	TRBV4-1	TRBJ1-1	TGCGCCAGCAGCCAAGAGCGCGGCAGGGGGAGGAACACTGAAGCTTTCTTT	CASSQERGRGRNTEAFF
-	-	TRBV10-2	TRBJ2-2	TGCGCCAGCAGGCCACCTGGGGCCGCCGGGGAGCTGTTTTTT	CASRPPGAAGELFF
TRBD1	once	TRBV27	TRBJ1-1	TGTGCCAGCAGTCCATGGACAGGGCATAACACTGAAGCTTTCTTT	CASSPWTGHNTEAFF
TRBD1	-	TRBV6-1	TRBJ2-2	TGTGCCAGCCGGGACAGGAACACCGGGGAGCTGTTTTTT	CASRDRNTGELFF
TRBD1	-	TRBV2	TRBJ2-7	TGTGCCAGCATCGGGACAGAATTGTACGAGCAGTACTTC	CASIGTELYEQYF
-	few	TRBV15	TRBJ1-1	TGTGCCACCAGCAGAGATAAGGTACCTCACACTGAAGCTTTCTTT	CATSRDKVPHTEAFF
-	once	TRBV28	TRBJ1-2	TGTGCCAGCAGTTTTCCACCCTATGGCTACACCTTC	CASSFPPYGYTF
-	few	TRBV28	TRBJ1-2	TGTGCCAGCAGCCCCGAGCGCCCTAGGTCTCCTAACTATGGCTACACCTTC	CASSPERPRSPNYGYTF
-	-	TRBV2	TRBJ2-1	TGTGCCAGCAGTGTTTCCCGCTTGGACGAGCAGTTCTTC	CASSVSRLDEQFF
TRBD2	-	TRBV6-6	TRBJ2-4	TGTGCCAGCAGTTTGGGGACTAGCGGGGATGGGGGCATTCAGTACTTC	CASSLGTSGDGGIQYF
-	-	TRBV28	TRBJ1-5	TGTGCCAGCAGTTTTCCTAATCAGCCCCAGCATTTT	CASSFPNQPQHF
TRBD1	-	TRBV2	TRBJ2-3	TGTGCCAGCAGCCCCGGGCAGGGGGTAGATACGCAGTATTTT	CASSPGQGVDTQYF
-	-	TRBV11-3	TRBJ2-1	TGTGCCAGCAGCTTAAGGGTCGTGAATGAGCAGTTCTTC	CASSLRVVNEQFF
-	-	TRBV9	TRBJ1-1	TGTGCCAGCACCCGTATTCTGAACACTGAAGCTTTCTTT	CASTRILNTEAFF
-	few	TRBV7-9	TRBJ2-7	TGTGCCAGCAGCTTACCCGCGGCCGGCAACGAGCAGTACTTC	CASSLPAAGNEQYF
-	-	TRBV28	TRBJ1-1	TGTGCCAGCAGCTTCACTCAGATCGGTGAAGCTTTCTTT	CASSFTQIGEAFF
-	-	TRBV30	TRBJ2-1	TGTGCCTGGAGTGTACGTGCCAACAATGAGCAGTTCTTC	CAWSVRANNEQFF
TRBD2	few	TRBV6-5	TRBJ2-7	TGTGCCAGCAGTTCCGAGCGGGAGGGGTTTGGCGTGCAGTACTTC	CASSSEREGFGVQYF
TRBD2	-	TRBV9	TRBJ2-5	TGTGCCAGCAGCGTAGCTACGGGACTAGCGGGGCAAGAGACCCAGTACTTC	CASSVATGLAGQETQYF
-	-	TRBV28	TRBJ1-3	TGTGCCAGCAGTATCGAGGGGGATTTCTCTGGAAACACCATATATTTT	CASSIEGDFSGNTIYF
TRBD2	-	TRBV5-1	TRBJ2-1	TGCGCCAGCAGACTAGCGGGTGGCAATGAGCAGTTCTTC	CASRLAGGNEQFF
TRBD2	-	TRBV29-1	TRBJ2-3	TGCAGCGTTGAGGGACTAGCTTCCACAGATACGCAGTATTTT	CSVEGLASTDTQYF
-	-	TRBV5-6	TRBJ1-1	TGTGCCAGCAGCTTGTTTGGCGACGGGGTGCTCACTGAAGCTTTCTTT	CASSLFGDGVLTEAFF
-	-	TRBV27	TRBJ2-3	TGTGCCAGCAGTTTATTCGGCTCCACAGATACGCAGTATTTT	CASSLFGSTDTQYF
TRBD1	-	TRBV30	TRBJ1-5	TGTGCCTGGATGGACAGGGGGTTTAAATTTGGCAATCAGCCCCAGCATTTT	CAWMDRGFKFGNQPQHF
TRBD1	-	TRBV11-2	TRBJ1-1	TGTGCCAGCAGCTTGGCAGTACAGGGGGCTAACACTGAAGCTTTCTTT	CASSLAVQGANTEAFF
TRBD1	-	TRBV11-2	TRBJ1-1	TGTGCCAGCAGCTTAGCAGGGACAGGGGGCACTGAAGCTTTCTTT	CASSLAGTGGTEAFF
-	-	TRBV28	TRBJ1-1	TGTGCCAGCAGTCCACCAGGGGTTTCTATGAACACTGAAGCTTTCTTT	CASSPPGVSMNTEAFF
TRBD1	-	TRBV7-9	TRBJ2-7	TGTGCCAGCAGCTTAAAGGGACAGGGTCCCCACGAGCAGTACTTC	CASSLKGQGPHEQYF
-	-	TRBV6-1	TRBJ1-1	TGTGCCAGCAGTCGACAGAGGGACACTGAAGCTTTCTTT	CASSRQRDTEAFF
-	-	TRBV2	TRBJ2-7	TGTGCCAGCACAGGGGTGTACGAGCAGTACTTC	CASTGVYEQYF
-	-	TRBV5-4	TRBJ2-5	TGTGCCAGCAGCCCTCCGTCAAGCGGAACCCAGTACTTC	CASSPPSSGTQYF
TRBD1	-	TRBV7-9	TRBJ2-1	TGTGCCAGCAGCTCCACCGGGACAGGAACTTACAATGAGCAGTTCTTC	CASSSTGTGTYNEQFF
-	-	TRBV27	TRBJ2-5	TGTGCCAGCAGTCGACAGGGAGGAAGAGAGACCCAGTACTTC	CASSRQGGRETQYF
TRBD1	few	TRBV19	TRBJ1-2	TGTGCCGCCCGGGACAGGAAGACTCTGAACTATGGCTACACCTTC	CAARDRKTLNYGYTF
-	few	TRBV10-1	TRBJ2-3	TGCGCCAGCAGTGAGTCGGGGTTAAGCACAGATACGCAGTATTTT	CASSESGLSTDTQYF
TRBD2	-	TRBV6-1	TRBJ2-1	TGTGCCAGCAGTGAACGGGTTGCGGGAGGCTATGAGCAGTTCTTC	CASSERVAGGYEQFF
-	-	TRBV27	TRBJ2-7	TGTGCCAGCAGCCAGGGATCTCCTGCCTACGAGCAGTACTTC	CASSQGSPAYEQYF
-	-	TRBV5-4	TRBJ2-2	TGTGCCAGCAGCTTTGTCCTCTCCCACACCGGGGAGCTGTTTTTT	CASSFVLSHTGELFF
-	-	TRBV10-1	TRBJ2-7	TGCGCCATCCCCTCCGGATCCTACGAGCAGTACTTC	CAIPSGSYEQYF